Sequencing of this T cell receptor (beta chain) was carried out in a study of shared clonotypes between healthy human individuals. Each sample came from a Caucasian adult donor living in Nashville, Tennessee. The assay was run at deep level. Profiling relied on immunoSEQ multiplex PCR, and the TCRdb table lists in-frame clones only, not all of them. Among 2,500,000 or so clones, about 90% were seen once, and the ten largest hold roughly 0.34%. The sequencing sample was made of naive CD4+ T cells from PBMCs. Subset noted: CD45RA+ positively selected. The source is a man aged 18 to 29 in good health. Some clones in this sample may be carry-over from other donors' samples.

Here the CDR3 reads CASSMISGGGNYGYTF. The DNA for the CDR3 is TGCGCCAGCAGCATGATTTCGGGGGGCGGTAACTATGGCTACACCTTC. The V call is TRBV5-1, the J call TRBJ1-2, with D possibly matching TRBD1 (6 bases). The germline gives CDR1 SGHRS, CDR2 YFSETQ. The CDR3 is 16 amino acids. Deletions cut 4 bases from V and 1 base from J, with 17 bases between. The complete variable domain, with remaining parts taken from reference TRBV5-1 and TRBJ1-2, reads KAGVTQTPRYLIKTRGQQVTLSCSPISGHRSVSWYQQTPGQGLQFLFEYFSETQRNKGNFPGRFSGRQFSNSRSEMNVSTLELGDSALYLCASSMISGGGNYGYTFGSGTRLTVV.